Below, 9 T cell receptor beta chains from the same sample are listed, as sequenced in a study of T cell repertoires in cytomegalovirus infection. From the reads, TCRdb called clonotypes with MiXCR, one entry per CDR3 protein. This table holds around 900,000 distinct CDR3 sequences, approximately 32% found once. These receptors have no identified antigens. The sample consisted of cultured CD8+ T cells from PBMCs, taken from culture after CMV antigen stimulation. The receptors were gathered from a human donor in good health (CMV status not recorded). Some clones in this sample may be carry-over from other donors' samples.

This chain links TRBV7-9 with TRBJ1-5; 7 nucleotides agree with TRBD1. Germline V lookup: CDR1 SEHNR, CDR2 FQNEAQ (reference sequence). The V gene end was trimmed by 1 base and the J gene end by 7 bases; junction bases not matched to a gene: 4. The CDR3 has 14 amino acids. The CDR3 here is CASSLGQGEQPQHF. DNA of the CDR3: TGTGCCAGCAGCTTAGGACAGGGAGAACAGCCCCAGCATTTT.

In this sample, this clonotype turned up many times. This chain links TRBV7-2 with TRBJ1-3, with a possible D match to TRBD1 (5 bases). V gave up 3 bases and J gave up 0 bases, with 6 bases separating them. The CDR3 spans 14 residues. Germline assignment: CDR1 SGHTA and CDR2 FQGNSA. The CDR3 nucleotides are TGTGCCAGCAGCTTCACAGGCTCTGGAAACACCATATATTTT. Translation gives CASSFTGSGNTIYF.

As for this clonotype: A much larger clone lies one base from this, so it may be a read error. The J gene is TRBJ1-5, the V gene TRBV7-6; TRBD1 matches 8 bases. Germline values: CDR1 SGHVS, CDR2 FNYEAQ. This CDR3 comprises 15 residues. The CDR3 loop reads CTSSRPDREPQPQHF. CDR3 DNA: TGTACCAGCAGCCGACCGGACAGGGAGCCTCAGCCCCAGCATTTT. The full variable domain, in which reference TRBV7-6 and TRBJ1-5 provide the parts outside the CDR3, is GAGVSQSPRYKVTKRGQDVALRCDPISGHVSLYWYRQALGQGPEFLTYFNYEAQQDKSGLPNDRFSAERPEGSISTLTIQRTEQRDSAMYRCTSSRPDREPQPQHFGDGTRLSIL.

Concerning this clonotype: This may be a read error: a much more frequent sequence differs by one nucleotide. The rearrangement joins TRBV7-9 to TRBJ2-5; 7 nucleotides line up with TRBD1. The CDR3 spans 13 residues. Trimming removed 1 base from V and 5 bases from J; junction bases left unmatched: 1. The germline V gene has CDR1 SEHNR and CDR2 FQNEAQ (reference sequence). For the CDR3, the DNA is TGTGCCAGCAGCTTAGAACAGGGGGAGACCCAGTACTTC. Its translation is CASSLEQGETQYF.

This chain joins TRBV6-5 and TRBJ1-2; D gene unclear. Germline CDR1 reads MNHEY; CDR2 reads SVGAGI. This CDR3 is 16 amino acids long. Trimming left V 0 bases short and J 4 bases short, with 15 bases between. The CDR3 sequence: CASSYSSRARAYGYTF. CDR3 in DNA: TGTGCCAGCAGTTACTCTTCGAGGGCACGTGCCTATGGCTACACCTTC.

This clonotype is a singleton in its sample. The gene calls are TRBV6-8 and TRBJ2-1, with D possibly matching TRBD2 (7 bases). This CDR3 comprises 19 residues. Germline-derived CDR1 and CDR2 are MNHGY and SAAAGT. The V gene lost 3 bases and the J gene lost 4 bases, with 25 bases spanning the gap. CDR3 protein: CASSYLPPSGGFTYNEQFF. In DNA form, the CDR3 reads TGTGCCAGCAGTTATTTACCTCCCTCGGGGGGCTTCACTTACAATGAGCAGTTCTTC.

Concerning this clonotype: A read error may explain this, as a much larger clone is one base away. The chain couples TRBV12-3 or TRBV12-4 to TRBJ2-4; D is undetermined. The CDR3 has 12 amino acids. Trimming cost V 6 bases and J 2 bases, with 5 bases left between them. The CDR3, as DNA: TGTGCCAGCAGGGGATCCAAAAACATTCAGTACTTC. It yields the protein CASRGSKNIQYF.

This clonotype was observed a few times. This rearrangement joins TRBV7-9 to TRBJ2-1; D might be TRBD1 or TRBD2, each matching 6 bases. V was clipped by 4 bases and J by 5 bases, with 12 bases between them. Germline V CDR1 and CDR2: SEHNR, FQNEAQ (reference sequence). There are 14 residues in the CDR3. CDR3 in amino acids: CASSSQGRHNEQFF. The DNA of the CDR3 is TGTGCCAGCAGCTCCCAGGGGAGGCACAATGAGCAGTTCTTC. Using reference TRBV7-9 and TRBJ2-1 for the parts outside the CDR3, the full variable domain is DTGVSQNPRHKITKRGQNVTFRCDPISEHNRLYWYRQTLGQGPEFLTYFQNEAQLEKSRLLSDRFSAERPKGSFSTLEIQRTEQGDSAMYLCASSSQGRHNEQFFGPGTRLTVL.

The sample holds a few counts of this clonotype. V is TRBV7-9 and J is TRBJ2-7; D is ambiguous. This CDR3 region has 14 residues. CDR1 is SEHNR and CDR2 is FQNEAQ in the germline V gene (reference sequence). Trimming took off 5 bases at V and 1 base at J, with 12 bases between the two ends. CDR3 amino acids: CASSPSQSSYEQYV. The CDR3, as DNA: TGTGCCAGCAGCCCAAGTCAGAGTTCCTACGAGCAGTACGTC.